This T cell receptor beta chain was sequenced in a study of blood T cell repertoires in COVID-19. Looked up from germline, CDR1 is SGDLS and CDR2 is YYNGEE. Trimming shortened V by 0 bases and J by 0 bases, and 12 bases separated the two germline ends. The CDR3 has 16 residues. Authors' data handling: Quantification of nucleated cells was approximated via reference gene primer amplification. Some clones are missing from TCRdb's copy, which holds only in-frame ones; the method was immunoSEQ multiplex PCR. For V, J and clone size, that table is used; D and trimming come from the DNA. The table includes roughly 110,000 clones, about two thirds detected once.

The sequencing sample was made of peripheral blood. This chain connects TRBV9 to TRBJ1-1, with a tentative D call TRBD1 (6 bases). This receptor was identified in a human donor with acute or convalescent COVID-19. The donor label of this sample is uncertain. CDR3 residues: CASSVGVQGLNTEAFF. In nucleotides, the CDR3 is TGTGCCAGCAGCGTAGGGGTACAGGGCCTGAACACTGAAGCTTTCTTT.